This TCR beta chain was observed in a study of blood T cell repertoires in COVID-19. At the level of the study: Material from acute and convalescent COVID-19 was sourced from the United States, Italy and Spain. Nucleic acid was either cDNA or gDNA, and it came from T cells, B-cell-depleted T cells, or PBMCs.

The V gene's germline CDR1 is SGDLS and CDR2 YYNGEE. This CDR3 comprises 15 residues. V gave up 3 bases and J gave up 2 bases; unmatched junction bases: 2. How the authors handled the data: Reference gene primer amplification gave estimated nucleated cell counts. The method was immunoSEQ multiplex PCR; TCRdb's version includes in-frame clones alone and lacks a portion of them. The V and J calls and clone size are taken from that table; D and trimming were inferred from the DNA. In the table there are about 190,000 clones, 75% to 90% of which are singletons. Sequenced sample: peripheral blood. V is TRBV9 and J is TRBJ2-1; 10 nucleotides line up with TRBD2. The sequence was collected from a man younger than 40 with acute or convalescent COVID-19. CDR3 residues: CASSALAGTYNEQFF. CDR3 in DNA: TGTGCCAGCAGCGCACTAGCGGGGACCTACAATGAGCAGTTCTTC.